The rows below give T cell receptor beta chains drawn from one sample of a study of memory CD4+ T cells and cytomegalovirus serostatus. Clones were read by immunoSEQ multiplex PCR, and TCRdb kept only the in-frame ones, dropping some. The table records around 88,000 clones, about 80% of them present only once. The sample comprised memory CD4+ T cells from blood. These TCRs come from an adult in good health and CMV-seropositive. CDR3s include the opening cysteine and the closing phenylalanine or tryptophan. The D gene is left open where the match is weak. Clone size is stated in some rows and not others, as once, few, many or a class when expanded.

NA	TRBV6-5	TRBJ1-2	TRBD1	CAIRDRVNYGYTF	TGTGCCATCAGGGACAGGGTCAACTATGGCTACACCTTC
NA	TRBV15	TRBJ2-5	NA	CATSRDSSGLDF	TGTGCCACCAGCAGAGATTCGTCGGGGTTGGACTTC
NA	TRBV19	TRBJ2-2	NA	CASSMGWGGQRELFF	TGTGCCAGTAGTATGGGGTGGGGGGGACAGAGGGAGCTGTTTTTT
NA	TRBV7-9	TRBJ2-1	NA	CASSPKGGAVNEQFF	TGTGCCAGCAGCCCGAAGGGGGGAGCAGTTAATGAGCAGTTCTTC
NA	TRBV10-3	TRBJ2-1	TRBD2	CAISGGMGVGLALENEQFF	TGTGCCATCAGTGGGGGTATGGGTGTGGGACTAGCGTTGGAGAATGAGCAGTTCTTC
once	TRBV10-3	TRBJ2-2	NA	CAISESPGNLGELFF	TGTGCCATCAGTGAGTCACCCGGCAACCTCGGGGAGCTGTTTTTT
NA	TRBV29-1	TRBJ2-2	NA	CSVVTGPLNTGELFF	TGCAGCGTAGTTACAGGGCCTTTGAACACCGGGGAGCTGTTTTTT
few	TRBV7-7	TRBJ2-5	TRBD1	CASSINRGETQYF	TGTGCTAGCAGCATCAACAGGGGTGAGACCCAGTACTTC
NA	TRBV9	TRBJ2-1	TRBD2	CASSPLTSGRYAEQFF	TGTGCCAGCAGCCCGTTGACTAGCGGGAGGTACGCGGAGCAGTTCTTC
NA	TRBV2	TRBJ1-4	TRBD1	CASKTGENEKLFF	TGTGCCAGTAAGACAGGGGAAAATGAAAAACTGTTTTTT
NA	TRBV7-2	TRBJ2-7	NA	CASSPTGPEQYF	TGTGCCAGCAGCCCGACAGGTCCCGAGCAGTACTTC
NA	TRBV5-1	TRBJ1-2	NA	CASSLNGIDGYTF	TGCGCCAGCAGCTTGAACGGAATTGACGGCTACACCTTC
NA	TRBV6-6	TRBJ1-2	NA	CASSYAGAGREGYTF	TGTGCCAGCAGTTACGCGGGGGCTGGTCGGGAAGGCTACACCTTC
NA	TRBV5-4	TRBJ1-4	NA	CASSGDAKTNEKLFF	TGTGCCAGCAGCGGGGATGCCAAGACTAATGAAAAACTGTTTTTT
NA	TRBV7-3	TRBJ2-2	NA	CASSRTGSSGELFF	TGTGCCAGCAGCCGGACGGGTTCATCCGGGGAGCTGTTTTTT
NA	TRBV5-1	TRBJ1-2	TRBD1	CASSFTGQNYGYTF	TGCGCCAGCAGCTTTACGGGACAGAACTATGGCTACACCTTC